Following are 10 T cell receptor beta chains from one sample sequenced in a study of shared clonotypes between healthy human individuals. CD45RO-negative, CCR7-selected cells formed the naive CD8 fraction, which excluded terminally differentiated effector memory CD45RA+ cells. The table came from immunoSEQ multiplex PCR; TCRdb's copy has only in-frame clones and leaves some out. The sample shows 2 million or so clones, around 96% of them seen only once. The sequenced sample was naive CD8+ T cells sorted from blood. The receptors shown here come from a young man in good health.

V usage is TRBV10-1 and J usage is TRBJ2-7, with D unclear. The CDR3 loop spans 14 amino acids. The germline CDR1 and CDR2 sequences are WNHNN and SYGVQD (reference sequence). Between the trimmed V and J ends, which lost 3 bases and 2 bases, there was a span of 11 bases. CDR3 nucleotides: TGCGCCAGCAGTGACAGGTCGAACCCCTACGAGCAGTACTTC. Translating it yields CASSDRSNPYEQYF.

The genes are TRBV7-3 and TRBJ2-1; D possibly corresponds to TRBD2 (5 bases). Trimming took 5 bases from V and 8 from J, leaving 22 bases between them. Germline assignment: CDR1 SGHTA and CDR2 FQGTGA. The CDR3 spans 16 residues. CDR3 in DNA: TGTGCCAGCAGCCTACTCGGGATGTACTCTATTGATGAGCAGTTCTTC. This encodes CASSLLGMYSIDEQFF.

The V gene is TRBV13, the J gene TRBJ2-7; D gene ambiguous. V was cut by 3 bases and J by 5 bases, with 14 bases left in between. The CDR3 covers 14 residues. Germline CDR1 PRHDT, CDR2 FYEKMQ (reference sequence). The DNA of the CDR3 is TGTGCCAGCAGCTTGGTAGGGTTGGGGAACGAGCAGTACTTC. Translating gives CASSLVGLGNEQYF.

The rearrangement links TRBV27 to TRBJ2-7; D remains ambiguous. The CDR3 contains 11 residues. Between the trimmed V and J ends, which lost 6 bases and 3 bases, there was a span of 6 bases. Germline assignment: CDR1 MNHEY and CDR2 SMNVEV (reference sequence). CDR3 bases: TGTGCCAGCAGGCTGGGCTACGAGCAGTACTTC. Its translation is CASRLGYEQYF.

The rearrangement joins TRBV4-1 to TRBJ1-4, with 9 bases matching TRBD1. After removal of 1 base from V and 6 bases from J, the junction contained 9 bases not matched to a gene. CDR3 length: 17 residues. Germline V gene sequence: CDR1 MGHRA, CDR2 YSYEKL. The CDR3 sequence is CASSQVLTGGVDEKLFF. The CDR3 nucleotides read TGCGCCAGCAGCCAAGTCCTAACAGGGGGCGTGGATGAAAAACTGTTTTTT.

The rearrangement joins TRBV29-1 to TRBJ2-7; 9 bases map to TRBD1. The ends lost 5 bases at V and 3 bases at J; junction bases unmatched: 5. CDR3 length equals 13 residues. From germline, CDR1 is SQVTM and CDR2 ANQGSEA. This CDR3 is CSVQGQGSYEQYF. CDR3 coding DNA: TGCAGCGTTCAGGGACAGGGAAGCTACGAGCAGTACTTC.

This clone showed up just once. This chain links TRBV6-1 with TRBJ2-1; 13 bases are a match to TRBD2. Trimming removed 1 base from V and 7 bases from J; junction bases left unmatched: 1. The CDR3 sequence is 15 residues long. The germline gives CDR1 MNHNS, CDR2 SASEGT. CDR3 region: CASSEGTSGGNEQFF. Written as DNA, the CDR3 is TGTGCCAGCAGTGAAGGGACTAGCGGGGGAAATGAGCAGTTCTTC.

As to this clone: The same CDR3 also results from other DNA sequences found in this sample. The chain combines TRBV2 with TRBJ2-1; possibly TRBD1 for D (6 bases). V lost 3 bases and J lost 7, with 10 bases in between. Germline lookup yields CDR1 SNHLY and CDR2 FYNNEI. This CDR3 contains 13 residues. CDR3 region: CASSEEDRNEQFF. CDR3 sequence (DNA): TGTGCCAGCAGTGAGGAAGACAGGAATGAGCAGTTCTTC.

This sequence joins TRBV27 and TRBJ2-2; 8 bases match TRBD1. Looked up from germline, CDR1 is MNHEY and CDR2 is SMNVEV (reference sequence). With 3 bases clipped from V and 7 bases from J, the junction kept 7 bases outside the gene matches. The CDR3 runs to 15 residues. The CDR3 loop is CASSFSQGAGGELFF. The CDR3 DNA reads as TGTGCCAGCAGTTTCTCCCAGGGGGCTGGCGGGGAGCTGTTTTTT.

CDR3 region: CASSLFAVSRSEDYGYTF. The DNA for the CDR3 is TGCGCCAGCAGCTTATTCGCAGTCTCTCGAAGCGAAGACTATGGCTACACCTTC. The genes are TRBV5-1 and TRBJ1-2, with D unresolved. V lost 2 bases and J lost 3, with 23 bases in between. This CDR3 has 18 residues. Germline V CDR1 and CDR2: SGHRS, YFSETQ.